These T cell receptor beta chains were read from a single sample in a study of lymphopenia after photon versus proton radiotherapy. Only in-frame clones appear in the TCRdb table, and some are missing; sequencing was by immunoSEQ multiplex PCR. The sample has approximately 17,000 clones, approximately 80% seen once. This specimen was peripheral blood, taken from a patient treated with proton-based radiotherapy. These receptors all come from a man between 65 and 85 years old with pancreatic cancer. The CDR3 runs from the conserved cysteine through the conserved F or W. D genes are given only for firm matches. Clone sizes are given selectively: once, few, many, or a class where the clone is expanded.

CASSLGAGEQFF | TGTGCCAGCAGCTTGGGAGCCGGTGAGCAGTTCTTC | TRBJ2-1 | NA | TRBV5-5 | medium-sized
CAISEGGPYEQYF | TGTGCCATCAGTGAGGGTGGACCCTACGAGCAGTACTTC | TRBJ2-7 | NA | TRBV10-3 | NA
CASSLLDTGSYEQYF | TGTGCCAGCAGTTTATTGGACACCGGCTCCTACGAGCAGTACTTC | TRBJ2-7 | NA | TRBV27 | NA
CASSLEGFADQETQYF | TGTGCCAGCAGCTTGGAGGGGTTCGCAGACCAAGAGACCCAGTACTTC | TRBJ2-5 | NA | TRBV5-5 | NA
CASRQREGPPYNEQFF | TGTGCCAGCAGGCAGCGGGAGGGCCCCCCCTACAATGAGCAGTTCTTC | TRBJ2-1 | TRBD2 | TRBV11-3 | NA
CASSPLQGRLGNQPQHF | TGTGCCAGCAGTCCACTACAGGGAAGGCTTGGAAATCAGCCCCAGCATTTT | TRBJ1-5 | NA | TRBV27 | NA
CASSLGARPNTGELFF | TGTGCCAGCAGCTTGGGCGCCAGGCCTAACACCGGGGAGCTGTTTTTT | TRBJ2-2 | NA | TRBV5-4 | NA
CASSVGPSTDTQYF | TGTGCCAGCAGCGTCGGACCTAGCACAGATACGCAGTATTTT | TRBJ2-3 | NA | TRBV11-2 | NA
CASGLVGLTDTQYF | TGTGCTAGTGGTTTGGTAGGGCTAACAGATACGCAGTATTTT | TRBJ2-3 | NA | TRBV12-5 | NA
CASSGDREKLFF | TGTGCCAGCAGCGGGGACAGGGAAAAACTGTTTTTT | TRBJ1-4 | TRBD1 | TRBV11-3 | medium-sized